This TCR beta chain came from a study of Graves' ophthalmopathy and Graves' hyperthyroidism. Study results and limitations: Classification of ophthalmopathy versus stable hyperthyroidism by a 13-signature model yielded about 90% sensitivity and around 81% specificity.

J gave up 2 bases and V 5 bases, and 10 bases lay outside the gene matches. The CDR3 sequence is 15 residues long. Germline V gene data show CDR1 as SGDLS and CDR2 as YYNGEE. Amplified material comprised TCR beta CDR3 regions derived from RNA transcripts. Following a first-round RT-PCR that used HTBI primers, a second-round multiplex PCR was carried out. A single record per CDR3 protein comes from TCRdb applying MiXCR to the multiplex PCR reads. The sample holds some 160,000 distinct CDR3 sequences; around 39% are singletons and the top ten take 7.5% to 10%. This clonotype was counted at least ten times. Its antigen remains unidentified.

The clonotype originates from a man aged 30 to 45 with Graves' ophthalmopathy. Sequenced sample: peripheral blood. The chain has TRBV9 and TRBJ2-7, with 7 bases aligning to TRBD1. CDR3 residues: CASSTTGTDPYEQYF. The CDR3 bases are TGTGCCAGCAGTACCACCGGGACAGACCCCTACGAGCAGTACTTC.